Sequencing of this T cell receptor beta chain was carried out in a study of shared clonotypes between healthy human individuals. Positive CCR7 selection of CD45RO-negative cells yielded the naive CD8 cells, and terminally differentiated effector memory CD45RA+ cells were excluded. Clones were read by immunoSEQ multiplex PCR, and TCRdb kept only the in-frame ones, dropping some. The sample includes about 750,000 clones, 92% of them seen just once. After removal of 4 bases from V and 4 bases from J, the junction contained 3 bases not matched to a gene. This CDR3 region has 15 residues. Germline assignment: CDR1 SGDLS and CDR2 YYNGEE.

This sequence joins TRBV9 and TRBJ2-4; 12 nucleotides align to TRBD2. This sequence was found in a young man in good health. The specimen was naive CD8+ T cells sorted from blood. This chain's CDR3 is CASSTLAGGKNIQYF. The CDR3 DNA reads TGTGCCAGCAGCACCCTAGCGGGAGGGAAAAACATTCAGTACTTC.